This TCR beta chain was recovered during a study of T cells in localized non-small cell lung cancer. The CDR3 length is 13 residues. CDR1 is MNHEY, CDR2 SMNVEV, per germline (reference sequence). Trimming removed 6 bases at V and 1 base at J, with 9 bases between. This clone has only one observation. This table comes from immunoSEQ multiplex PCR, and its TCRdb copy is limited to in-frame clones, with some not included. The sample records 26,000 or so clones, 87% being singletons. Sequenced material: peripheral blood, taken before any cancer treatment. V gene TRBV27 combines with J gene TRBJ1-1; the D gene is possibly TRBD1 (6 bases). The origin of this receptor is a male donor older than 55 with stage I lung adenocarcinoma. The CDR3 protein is CASSEQGNTEAFF. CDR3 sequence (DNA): TGTGCCAGCAGCGAACAGGGGAACACTGAAGCTTTCTTT.